The clone carrying this TCR beta chain came up many times. Its target is unknown. This record belongs to a study of T cell repertoires in cytomegalovirus infection. MiXCR, applied by TCRdb to the reads, yields one record per CDR3 protein. The repertoire includes 200,000 to 300,000 distinct CDR3 sequences, 5% to 8.5% of them detected once, and 5.5% to 6.5% sits in the top ten. Study-wide points: Dominant in the ex vivo response were TCR beta clonotypes restricted by HLA-C and specific for CMV.

CDR3 length equals 15 residues. Trimming left V 0 bases short and J 8 bases short, with 11 bases between. Germline values: CDR1 MNHEY, CDR2 SVGEGT. The origin of this receptor is a human donor in good health (CMV status not recorded). Some clones in this sample may be carry-over from other donors' samples. The rearrangement joins TRBV6-2 or TRBV6-3 to TRBJ1-6; D remains ambiguous. Sequenced material: PBMCs. As DNA, the CDR3 is TGTGCCAGCAGTTACTCGAACCCCGGCTATTCACCCCTCCACTTT. It codes for CASSYSNPGYSPLHF.